This TCR beta chain was observed in a study of Tregs in tolerant kidney transplant recipients. The study's findings and limits: Validation in larger populations is needed because few patients were studied. This study did not directly address biological reproducibility.

Of note for this clone: Its antigen is unidentified.

CDR1 is SGDLS, CDR2 YYNGEE, per germline. V dropped 1 base and J dropped 2 bases, with 14 bases sitting between them. The CDR3 has 16 amino acids. The protocol was immunoSEQ multiplex PCR, while the TCRdb copy is restricted to in-frame clones and leaves out a portion. The repertoire holds about 15,000 clones, with 90% to 95% as singletons. CD4+CD25+CD127- Tregs, CD4+CD25- non-Tregs, CD4 and CD8 cells were sorted. V is TRBV9 and J is TRBJ2-3; D call uncertain. The receptor was isolated from a human donor in good health. The specimen was CD8+ T cells from blood. CDR3 nucleotide sequence: TGTGCCAGCAGCGTAACCCTAGGAGCAAACACAGATACGCAGTATTTT. This codes for CASSVTLGANTDTQYF.